Listed here are 15 T cell receptor beta chains from one sample, sequenced in a study of blood T cell repertoires in COVID-19. The method was immunoSEQ multiplex PCR; TCRdb's version includes in-frame clones alone and lacks a portion of them. Among under 120,000 clones listed, under 75% were seen once. Sequenced input: peripheral blood. Receptors were obtained from a man of 80 years or more with acute or convalescent COVID-19.

Note on this clone: The junction departs from the called germline gene at one end, perhaps through a read error. V and J are TRBV11-2 and TRBJ2-4; D may be TRBD2 (7 bases). From germline, CDR1 is SGHAT and CDR2 FQNNGV. The CDR3 runs to 15 residues. CDR3 loop: CASNLGGRGADIQYF. DNA for the CDR3: TGTGCCAGCAACTTAGGAGGTCGGGGGGCGGACATTCAGTACTTC. Complete variable domain (other parts from reference TRBV11-2 and TRBJ2-4): EAGVAQSPRYKIIEKRQSVAFWCNPISGHATLYWYQQILGQGPKLLIQFQNNGVVDDSQLPKDRFSAERLKGVDSTLKIQPAKLEDSAVYLCASNLGGRGADIQYFGAGTRLSVL.

V and J are TRBV6-1 and TRBJ2-1; 9 positions match TRBD2. The CDR3 runs to 17 residues. J gave up 1 base and V 0 bases, and 4 bases lay outside the gene matches. In germline, CDR1 is MNHNS, CDR2 SASEGT. CDR3 DNA: TGTGCCAGCAGTGAAGCCTTAGCGGGAGTGTCCTACAATGAGCAGTTCTTC. It codes for CASSEALAGVSYNEQFF.

This sequence joins TRBV5-1 and TRBJ1-3; D unclear. The CDR3 runs 17 residues. The ends were cut back, 0 bases at V and 0 bases at J, with 13 bases in the middle. CDR1 SGHRS and CDR2 YFSETQ come from the germline V gene. CDR3 region: CASSLAGLSFSGNTIYF. DNA of the CDR3: TGCGCCAGCAGCTTGGCCGGGTTATCCTTCTCTGGAAACACCATATATTTT.

The rearrangement uses TRBV4-2 and TRBJ2-1; 8 bases are shared with TRBD2. The CDR3 is 16 residues long. After removal of 4 bases from V and 4 bases from J, the junction contained 9 bases not matched to a gene. In germline, CDR1 is LGHNA, CDR2 YNFKEQ. In DNA form, the CDR3 reads TGTGCCAGCAGCCCTGTGGAGGTAGCGGGGTACAATGAGCAGTTCTTC. It is translated as CASSPVEVAGYNEQFF.

J is TRBJ1-5 and V is TRBV28; the D gene is possibly TRBD1 (5 bases). The CDR3 consists of 14 residues. The V gene's germline CDR1 is MDHEN and CDR2 SYDVKM. V was trimmed by 10 bases and J by 0 bases, leaving 13 bases between them. The CDR3 here is CAISDIYSNQPQHF. The DNA of the CDR3 is TGTGCCATCTCGGACATTTATAGCAATCAGCCCCAGCATTTT. The complete variable domain, with remaining parts taken from reference TRBV28 and TRBJ1-5, reads DVKVTQSSRYLVKRTGEKVFLECVQDMDHENMFWYRQDPGLGLRLIYFSYDVKMKEKGDIPEGYSVSREKKERFSLILESASTNQTSMYLCAISDIYSNQPQHFGDGTRLSIL.

V usage is TRBV6-2 or TRBV6-3 and J usage is TRBJ1-3, with 8 bases lining up with TRBD1. Germline V gene data show CDR1 as MNHEY and CDR2 as SVGEGT. V was clipped by 0 bases and J by 0 bases; unmatched bases: 10. The CDR3 has 19 amino acids. DNA for the CDR3: TGTGCCAGCAGTTACTCGACGGGACAGGAGCTTTTCTCTGGAAACACCATATATTTT. It encodes CASSYSTGQELFSGNTIYF.

This chain uses TRBV6-5 with TRBJ1-5; 7 bases align to TRBD1. V shed 0 bases and J 10 bases; nucleotides not matched to a gene: 9. This CDR3 contains 15 residues. Looked up from germline, CDR1 is MNHEY and CDR2 is SVGAGI. CDR3 DNA: TGTGCCAGCAGTTACTCAGGACAGGACCCTTACCCCCAGCATTTT. It translates to CASSYSGQDPYPQHF.

Written as DNA, the CDR3 is TGTGCCAGCATGTGGGCGGAGGGACCCTACGAGCAGTACTTC. This gives the protein CASMWAEGPYEQYF. The V call is TRBV6-5, the J call TRBJ2-7, with TRBD2 as a possible D gene (6 bases). V lost 7 bases, J lost 2 bases, and 15 bases lay in between. Germline-derived CDR1 and CDR2 are MNHEY and SVGAGI. The CDR3 consists of 14 residues.

This rearrangement joins TRBV30 to TRBJ2-5, with D perhaps matching TRBD2 (6 bases). Looked up from germline, CDR1 is GTSNPN and CDR2 is SVGIG (reference sequence). This CDR3 has 15 amino acids. The V gene lost 3 bases and the J gene lost 5 bases, with 19 bases spanning the gap. Here the CDR3 reads CAWRGDLGFAETQYF. CDR3 nucleotide sequence: TGTGCCTGGAGAGGGGACTTGGGGTTTGCGGAGACCCAGTACTTC.

V gene TRBV3-1 (or the pseudogene TRBV3-2) combines with J gene TRBJ1-3; maybe TRBD1 (5 bases). Germline CDR1 reads LGHDT; CDR2 reads YNNKEL (reference sequence). The V gene lost 8 bases and the J gene lost 0 bases, with 11 bases spanning the gap. This CDR3 spans 14 amino acids. The CDR3 spells CASHQTASGNTIYF. The CDR3 DNA reads as TGTGCCAGCCACCAGACAGCCTCTGGAAACACCATATATTTT.

This clone was detected a few times. The chain uses TRBV19 and TRBJ1-5; 8 bases fit TRBD1. Germline V gene lookup returns CDR1 LNHDA and CDR2 SQIVND (reference sequence). The V and J ends lost 5 bases and 4 bases, in that order; junction bases with no gene match: 7. This CDR3 region has 15 residues. The CDR3 coding sequence is TGTGCCAGTAGTGCCCGACAGGGGAGGAATCAGCCCCAGCATTTT. Translating gives CASSARQGRNQPQHF.

The chain joins TRBV20-1 to TRBJ2-7; D might be TRBD1 (5 bases). The CDR3 is 11 amino acids. Trimming removed 5 bases at V and 5 bases at J, with 10 bases between. Germline V gives CDR1 DFQATT, CDR2 SNEGSKA (reference sequence). The CDR3 sequence is CSALRVDEQYF. DNA of the CDR3: TGCAGTGCTCTCAGGGTCGACGAGCAGTACTTC.

This clone was found a few times. The chain combines TRBV5-1 with TRBJ1-6, with D unresolved. Germline values: CDR1 SGHRS, CDR2 YFSETQ. This CDR3 is 16 amino acids long. V lost 0 bases and J 0 bases, leaving 7 bases between the germline ends. The CDR3 DNA reads as TGCGCCAGCAGCTTGGTAGGGAGCTCCTATAATTCACCCCTCCACTTT. This sequence encodes CASSLVGSSYNSPLHF.

The chain joins TRBV6-5 to TRBJ1-1; tentative D call: TRBD1 (6 bases). CDR3 length: 14 residues. V was pared by 5 bases and J by 5 bases, with 15 bases between. Germline-derived CDR1 and CDR2 are MNHEY and SVGAGI. The DNA for the CDR3 is TGTGCCAGCAGTCGGGGGGCGGTCAGAACTGAAGCTTTCTTT. Protein sequence: CASSRGAVRTEAFF.

The J gene is TRBJ2-7, the V gene TRBV7-6, with D possibly TRBD2 on 6 matching bases. V gave up 6 bases and J gave up 6 bases, with 24 bases separating them. The CDR3 has 16 residues. Germline CDR1 is SGHVS and CDR2 is FNYEAQ. CDR3 bases: TGTGCCAGCAGTTCCCGGGGGTGGGCAGGGCAAGTCGAGCAGTACTTC. Translated: CASSSRGWAGQVEQYF.